The present T cell receptor beta chain was sequenced within a study of CD8+ T cells in alopecia areata. In each case, RNA was isolated and then reverse transcribed into cDNA as the sequencing template. Using immunoSEQ multiplex PCR, the repertoire was profiled, and TCRdb retains in-frame clones only, with some absent. The table includes 90,000 to 130,000 clones, approximately 63% detected once. V was clipped by 7 bases and J by 5 bases, with 16 bases between them. Germline V CDR1 and CDR2: SGDLS, YYNGEE. CDR3 size: 14 residues. This clonotype was obtained from a human donor in good health. The chain uses TRBV9 and TRBJ2-1, with TRBD1 as a possible D gene (6 bases). The sample consisted of CD8+ T cells sorted from blood. The DNA of the CDR3 is TGTGCCAGCGCCGGACAGCCCAGCGACAATGAGCAGTTCTTC. Its protein is CASAGQPSDNEQFF.